These 12 T cell receptor beta chains share one sample of origin, sequenced in a study of blood T cell repertoires in COVID-19. Sequencing used immunoSEQ multiplex PCR; TCRdb keeps in-frame clones, though not all of them. The sample yields 430,000 or so clones, around nine tenths seen once. Sequencing input: PBMCs or T cells enriched from blood (not recorded which). These receptors originate from a woman in her thirties or forties who had recovered from COVID-19.

This clone was seen once. This chain's CDR3 is CASSFPTRSSGAYNEQFF. CDR3 sequence (DNA): TGTGCCAGCAGCTTCCCTACGAGGTCCTCGGGGGCCTACAATGAGCAGTTCTTC. The chain recombines TRBV7-9 with TRBJ2-1, with a tentative D call TRBD2 (6 bases). This CDR3 contains 18 residues. Germline loops: CDR1 SEHNR, CDR2 FQNEAQ (reference sequence). Between the trimmed V and J ends, which lost 3 bases and 2 bases, there was a span of 20 bases.

This rearrangement joins TRBV6-2 or TRBV6-3 to TRBJ2-3, with 8 bases identical to TRBD2. V shed 2 bases, J shed 14 bases, and the junction held 12 bases outside the gene matches. The CDR3 runs 14 residues. Germline CDR1 MNHEY, CDR2 SVGEGT. CDR3: CASSYVGSGVGRYF. The CDR3 DNA sequence: TGTGCCAGCAGTTACGTGGGTAGCGGGGTCGGGAGGTATTTT.

The V gene is TRBV6-5, the J gene TRBJ2-1; 7 nucleotides agree with TRBD2. J was trimmed by 5 bases and V by 2 bases; bases with no gene match: 9. The CDR3 consists of 16 residues. Germline lookup yields CDR1 MNHEY and CDR2 SVGAGI. In DNA, the CDR3 is TGTGCCAGCAGTTACAGCGGCGGGAGCTTCGACAATGAGCAGTTCTTC. As protein: CASSYSGGSFDNEQFF.

To note about this clone: Other DNA sequences of this sample code for an identical CDR3. This chain links TRBV6-2 or TRBV6-3 with TRBJ2-7; possible D gene TRBD1, 6 bases. The V and J ends lost 0 bases and 4 bases respectively, with 7 bases between them. CDR1 and CDR2 (germline): MNHEY, SVGEGT. The CDR3 consists of 13 residues. Written as DNA, the CDR3 is TGTGCCAGCAGTTACTCACAGGGTTACGAGCAGTACTTC. Translating it yields CASSYSQGYEQYF.

The rearrangement uses TRBV5-6 and TRBJ2-7; 8 positions agree with TRBD1. Germline V gene data show CDR1 as SGHDT and CDR2 as YYEEEE. Trimming cost V 0 bases and J 3 bases; bases outside gene matches: 2. CDR3 length: 14 residues. CDR3 sequence: CASSLGQGNYEQYF. Written as DNA, the CDR3 is TGTGCCAGCAGCTTGGGACAGGGGAACTACGAGCAGTACTTC.

This clone has only one observation. The chain employs TRBV3-1 (or the pseudogene TRBV3-2) and TRBJ1-1, with D perhaps matching TRBD1 (5 bases). Germline values: CDR1 LGHDT, CDR2 YNNKEL (reference sequence). The ends were cut back, 4 bases at V and 8 bases at J, with 11 bases in the middle. This CDR3 comprises 12 residues. CDR3 DNA sequence: TGTGCCAGCAGCCTCCAGGGTTGGGAAGCTTTCTTT. It translates to CASSLQGWEAFF.

As for this clone: One end of the junction is discordant with germline, which a read error may explain. This chain uses TRBV20-1 with TRBJ1-2; D possibly corresponds to TRBD1 (6 bases). Germline V gene lookup returns CDR1 DFQATT and CDR2 SNEGSKA (reference sequence). This CDR3 spans 14 amino acids. The CDR3 reads CRASSGQLNYGYTF. For the CDR3, the DNA is TGCAGAGCTAGTTCGGGACAACTTAACTATGGCTACACCTTC.

The chain recombines TRBV6-5 with TRBJ1-4; 7 bases align to TRBD1. Germline CDR1 MNHEY, CDR2 SVGAGI. Germline trimming cut 6 bases from V and 0 bases from J; bases unmatched to any gene: 4. The CDR3 extends over 15 amino acids. The CDR3 sequence is CASRTTGATNEKLFF. The CDR3 bases are TGTGCCAGCAGAACCACAGGGGCAACTAATGAAAAACTGTTTTTT.

The chain joins TRBV5-1 to TRBJ2-5; 8 bases fit TRBD2. The V gene end was trimmed by 0 bases and the J gene end by 2 bases; junction bases not matched to a gene: 9. The germline CDR1 and CDR2 sequences are SGHRS and YFSETQ. The CDR3 has 17 residues. The chain's CDR3 is CASSLGTTSAHQETQYF. The CDR3 bases are TGCGCCAGCAGCTTGGGCACGACTAGCGCCCATCAAGAGACCCAGTACTTC.

The chain combines TRBV9 with TRBJ2-2, with TRBD2 matching 8 bases. The J segment lost 1 base and the V segment lost 1 base, leaving 3 bases of the junction unmatched. CDR1 and CDR2 from the germline V gene are SGDLS and YYNGEE. This CDR3 has 16 amino acids. This CDR3 reads CASSVISGVNTGELFF. Here the CDR3 DNA reads TGTGCCAGCAGCGTAATTAGCGGGGTGAACACCGGGGAGCTGTTTTTT.

The V and J genes are TRBV19 and TRBJ1-4; a possible D gene is TRBD1 (5 bases). The germline gives CDR1 LNHDA, CDR2 SQIVND (reference sequence). Trimming shortened V by 0 bases and J by 5 bases, and 10 bases separated the two germline ends. CDR3 length: 15 amino acids. The CDR3 is CASSIEGLENEKLFF. CDR3 nucleotides: TGTGCCAGTAGTATAGAGGGACTTGAGAATGAAAAACTGTTTTTT.

This chain connects TRBV19 to TRBJ1-2, with D unclear. V lost 3 bases and J lost 8, with 19 bases in between. Germline CDR1 LNHDA, CDR2 SQIVND (reference sequence). CDR3 length: 15 amino acids. The CDR3 nucleotides read TGTGCCAGTAGTATGGTCCCGGCAAGAGGTGGCGGCTACACCTTC. Translating gives CASSMVPARGGGYTF.